The T cell receptor beta chain under discussion was sequenced for a study of cytomegalovirus exposure and HLA in healthy donors. PCR used 60 Vbeta primers and 13 Jbeta primers. Assay used: immunoSEQ multiplex PCR; TCRdb lists only in-frame clones, some missing. Here the sample spans approximately 100,000 clones, around three quarters being singletons. Trimming removed 3 bases at V and 7 bases at J, with 7 bases between. The V gene's germline CDR1 is SEHNR and CDR2 FQNEAQ (reference sequence). CDR3 length: 13 amino acids. Sequenced: PBMCs. This chain uses TRBV7-9 with TRBJ1-6; no clear D gene. The receptor was isolated from a human donor in good health. CDR3 region: CASSFFLNSPLHF. The CDR3 region has the DNA TGTGCCAGCAGCTTCTTTCTGAATTCACCCCTCCACTTT.